The rows below give T cell receptor beta chains drawn from one sample of a study of metastatic and nonmetastatic thyroid tumors. TCRdb re-analyzed the PCR reads using MiXCR. The sample contains under 100,000 clones, approximately 9% of which appear only once. The sample taken for sequencing was blood. These receptors originate from a female donor with papillary thyroid cancer or a benign thyroid nodule (not recorded which). Some clones in this sample may be carry-over from other donors' samples. Both conserved end residues are part of each CDR3. D genes are given only for firm matches. Some rows mark clone size as missing; the rest say once, few, many or name a class of expanded clone.

V: TRBV9; size: many; length: 15; J: TRBJ2-7; D: TRBD2; CDR3: CASSVESGVSYEQYF; DNA: TGTGCCAGCAGCGTAGAGAGCGGGGTCTCCTACGAGCAGTACTTC
V: TRBV19; size: -; length: 17; J: TRBJ2-5; D: TRBD1; CDR3: CASSIGAHTGGSETQYF; DNA: TGTGCCAGTAGTATCGGGGCCCACACAGGGGGCAGTGAGACCCAGTACTTC
V: TRBV5-1; size: many; length: 20; J: TRBJ2-6; D: -; CDR3: CASSLANAGLMSSGANVLTF; DNA: TGCGCCAGCAGCTTGGCCAACGCAGGACTCATGAGCTCTGGGGCCAACGTCCTGACTTTC
V: TRBV7-2; size: -; length: 12; J: TRBJ1-2; D: -; CDR3: CASSPQGYSYTF; DNA: TGTGCCAGCAGCCCCCAGGGCTATAGCTACACCTTC
V: TRBV7-2; size: many; length: 15; J: TRBJ1-1; D: -; CDR3: CASSLGLWGNTEAFF; DNA: TGTGCCAGCAGCTTAGGATTGTGGGGGAACACTGAAGCTTTCTTT
V: TRBV6-6; size: many; length: 16; J: TRBJ2-3; D: -; CDR3: CASSYRGAQTTDTQYF; DNA: TGTGCCAGCAGTTACCGGGGGGCCCAGACCACAGATACGCAGTATTTT
V: TRBV3-1; size: many; length: 17; J: TRBJ1-2; D: -; CDR3: CASSQGQRAGVNYGYTF; DNA: TGTGCCAGCAGCCAGGGCCAGAGGGCAGGAGTTAACTATGGCTACACCTTC
V: TRBV20-1; size: -; length: 15; J: TRBJ1-5; D: -; CDR3: CSARDQRPSNQPQHF; DNA: TGCAGTGCTAGAGATCAGCGCCCTAGCAATCAGCCCCAGCATTTT
V: TRBV7-2; size: many; length: 15; J: TRBJ2-5; D: -; CDR3: CASSPRSQIQETQYF; DNA: TGTGCCAGCAGCCCGAGGTCACAGATCCAAGAGACCCAGTACTTC
V: TRBV6-1; size: many; length: 16; J: TRBJ2-6; D: TRBD1; CDR3: CASRRTGSSGANVLTF; DNA: TGTGCCAGCAGACGGACAGGCTCCTCTGGGGCCAACGTCCTGACTTTC
V: TRBV30; size: many; length: 13; J: TRBJ2-2; D: -; CDR3: CAWSQQDTGELFF; DNA: TGTGCCTGGAGTCAGCAGGACACCGGGGAGCTGTTTTTT
V: TRBV6-6; size: few; length: 16; J: TRBJ1-6; D: TRBD1; CDR3: CASSSPDRGRNSPLHF; DNA: TGTGCCAGCAGTTCACCGGACAGGGGGCGGAATTCACCCCTCCACTTT
V: TRBV5-4; size: -; length: 15; J: TRBJ2-3; D: TRBD2; CDR3: CASSPRGGDTDTQYF; DNA: TGTGCCAGCAGCCCGCGCGGGGGGGACACAGATACGCAGTATTTT
V: TRBV6-1; size: many; length: 18; J: TRBJ2-1; D: TRBD2; CDR3: CASSEYSGGAGAYNEQFF; DNA: TGTGCCAGCAGTGAATATAGCGGGGGGGCCGGGGCCTACAATGAGCAGTTCTTC
V: TRBV20-1; size: many; length: 11; J: TRBJ1-1; D: TRBD1; CDR3: CSAIDRGKAFF; DNA: TGCAGTGCTATCGACAGGGGTAAAGCTTTCTTT
V: TRBV3-1; size: many; length: 15; J: TRBJ1-1; D: -; CDR3: CASSQQGWMNTEAFF; DNA: TGTGCCAGCAGCCAACAGGGGTGGATGAACACTGAAGCTTTCTTT
V: TRBV5-6; size: -; length: 16; J: TRBJ2-3; D: TRBD2; CDR3: CASSLQGLAGGYTQYF; DNA: TGTGCCAGCAGCTTGCAGGGACTAGCGGGGGGGTATACGCAGTATTTT
V: TRBV6-4; size: many; length: 15; J: TRBJ1-5; D: -; CDR3: CASSASSDGGQPQHF; DNA: TGTGCCAGCAGTGCCTCCTCGGACGGAGGCCAGCCCCAGCATTTT
V: TRBV3-1; size: -; length: 12; J: TRBJ2-7; D: -; CDR3: CASSLGRYEQYF; DNA: TGTGCCAGCAGCCTGGGGCGGTACGAGCAGTACTTC
V: TRBV7-9; size: -; length: 15; J: TRBJ2-1; D: -; CDR3: CASSRNTPSYNEQFF; DNA: TGTGCCAGCAGCCGCAACACCCCTTCCTACAATGAGCAGTTCTTC
V: TRBV12-3/TRBV12-4; size: many; length: 11; J: TRBJ2-7; D: -; CDR3: CASTGTHEQYF; DNA: TGTGCCAGTACAGGGACCCACGAGCAGTACTTC
V: TRBV12-3/TRBV12-4; size: many; length: 15; J: TRBJ2-5; D: -; CDR3: CASSLGANPQETQYF; DNA: TGTGCCAGCAGTTTGGGGGCAAACCCCCAGGAGACCCAGTACTTC
V: TRBV2; size: many; length: 18; J: TRBJ1-6; D: TRBD1; CDR3: CASSRDRGKASYNSPLHF; DNA: TGTGCCAGCAGTAGGGACAGGGGAAAGGCCTCCTATAATTCACCCCTCCACTTT
V: TRBV12-3/TRBV12-4; size: many; length: 15; J: TRBJ1-6; D: -; CDR3: CASSFETAYNSPLHF; DNA: TGTGCCAGCAGTTTTGAAACAGCCTATAATTCACCCCTCCACTTT
V: TRBV29-1; size: few; length: 15; J: TRBJ2-7; D: -; CDR3: CSVEGGRADPYEQYF; DNA: TGCAGCGTTGAAGGTGGGCGAGCTGATCCTTACGAGCAGTACTTC
V: TRBV3-1; size: few; length: 14; J: TRBJ1-1; D: -; CDR3: CASSQDSDYTEAFF; DNA: TGTGCCAGCAGCCAAGACAGTGACTACACTGAAGCTTTCTTT
V: TRBV28; size: many; length: 13; J: TRBJ1-2; D: TRBD1; CDR3: CASSPTGVDGYTF; DNA: TGTGCCAGCAGCCCGACAGGGGTAGATGGCTACACCTTC
V: TRBV12-5; size: -; length: 15; J: TRBJ2-2; D: -; CDR3: CASGLSGANTGELFF; DNA: TGTGCTAGTGGTTTATCAGGGGCTAACACCGGGGAGCTGTTTTTT
V: TRBV7-3; size: many; length: 13; J: TRBJ2-3; D: -; CDR3: CASSLTLDDTQYF; DNA: TGTGCCAGCAGCTTAACGCTTGACGATACGCAGTATTTT
V: TRBV7-2; size: -; length: 17; J: TRBJ2-5; D: TRBD2; CDR3: CASSLGLRRGAQETQYF; DNA: TGTGCCAGCAGCTTAGGATTGAGGCGGGGGGCCCAAGAGACCCAGTACTTC
V: TRBV4-2; size: many; length: 16; J: TRBJ1-6; D: TRBD1; CDR3: CASSQGAGQGNSPLHF; DNA: TGTGCCAGCAGCCAAGGGGCGGGACAGGGGAATTCACCCCTCCACTTT
V: TRBV30; size: -; length: 11; J: TRBJ1-2; D: TRBD1; CDR3: CAWGTAYGYTF; DNA: TGTGCCTGGGGGACAGCCTATGGCTACACCTTC
V: TRBV6-1; size: many; length: 15; J: TRBJ2-1; D: TRBD1; CDR3: CASTPGQGRPREQFF; DNA: TGTGCCAGCACCCCCGGACAGGGAAGGCCTAGGGAGCAGTTCTTC
V: TRBV11-2; size: many; length: 17; J: TRBJ1-2; D: -; CDR3: CASSSRDTVGARYGYTF; DNA: TGTGCCAGCAGCTCCCGGGACACCGTGGGGGCTAGATATGGCTACACCTTC
V: TRBV24-1; size: many; length: 13; J: TRBJ2-3; D: -; CDR3: CATRSGPTNTQYF; DNA: TGTGCCACCAGGAGCGGGCCCACTAATACGCAGTATTTT
V: TRBV9; size: many; length: 15; J: TRBJ2-2; D: TRBD2; CDR3: CASSVASGGAGELFF; DNA: TGTGCCAGCAGCGTAGCCAGCGGGGGGGCCGGGGAGCTGTTTTTT
V: TRBV4-1; size: many; length: 13; J: TRBJ2-7; D: -; CDR3: CASSQGLSYEQYF; DNA: TGCGCCAGCAGCCAAGGCCTATCCTACGAGCAGTACTTC
V: TRBV20-1; size: many; length: 11; J: TRBJ2-7; D: -; CDR3: CSARDREQQYF; DNA: TGCAGTGCTAGAGACAGGGAACAGCAGTACTTC
V: TRBV24-1; size: -; length: 16; J: TRBJ2-1; D: -; CDR3: CTTSDSQGGSYNEQFF; DNA: TGTACCACCAGTGATTCGCAGGGTGGCTCCTACAATGAGCAGTTCTTC
V: TRBV7-3; size: -; length: 15; J: TRBJ2-4; D: -; CDR3: CASSLVGSRGDIQYF; DNA: TGTGCCAGCAGCTTAGTCGGATCCCGAGGGGACATTCAGTACTTC
V: TRBV2; size: many; length: 14; J: TRBJ2-5; D: TRBD2; CDR3: CASSGGGAGETQYF; DNA: TGTGCCAGCAGTGGCGGGGGGGCAGGGGAGACCCAGTACTTC
V: TRBV7-3; size: many; length: 12; J: TRBJ2-3; D: -; CDR3: CASSLGSNTQYF; DNA: TGTGCCAGCAGCTTAGGTTCAAATACGCAGTATTTT
V: TRBV6-2/TRBV6-3; size: many; length: 12; J: TRBJ2-3; D: -; CDR3: CASSFLPDTQYF; DNA: TGTGCCAGCAGTTTCTTGCCAGATACGCAGTATTTT
V: TRBV6-1; size: many; length: 11; J: TRBJ2-3; D: TRBD2; CDR3: CAIREADTQYF; DNA: TGTGCCATCCGGGAGGCAGATACGCAGTATTTT
V: TRBV4-1; size: few; length: 15; J: TRBJ1-1; D: TRBD1; CDR3: CASSFGQVANTEAFF; DNA: TGCGCCAGCAGTTTTGGACAGGTGGCGAACACTGAAGCTTTCTTT
V: TRBV12-3/TRBV12-4; size: many; length: 17; J: TRBJ1-5; D: -; CDR3: CASNVGPPGNWNQPQHF; DNA: TGTGCCAGCAACGTGGGGCCCCCGGGTAATTGGAATCAGCCCCAGCATTTT